This TCR beta chain was found in a study of healthy donors' naive CD4 and CD8 T cells. CD4+CD8-CD45RO-CD45RA+ cells were naive CD4+; CD8+CD4-CD45RA+CD27bright cells were naive CD8+. General study findings and limits: Positive CDR3 charge linked to CD4+ cells, negative to CD8+ cells.

TCR libraries were built from about 520 ng of total RNA by linear amplification. TCRdb reanalysed the reads using MiXCR and keeps one entry per CDR3 protein. The table shows 150,000 to 200,000 distinct CDR3 sequences, with 65% to 75% occurring only once. Germline lookup yields CDR1 SGHRS and CDR2 YFSETQ. The ends lost 0 bases at V and 4 bases at J; junction bases unmatched: 11. The CDR3 runs to 17 residues. Concerning this clonotype: Its matching antigen is unknown.

Material for sequencing was naive CD4+ and CD8+ T cells sorted from blood, pooled from several donors. The chain couples TRBV5-1 to TRBJ2-5; 8 positions agree with TRBD1. The receptor comes from a pool of human donors in good health; the sample pools cells from several healthy donors. CDR3 protein: CASSLDRSGGKRETQYF. The CDR3 region has the DNA TGCGCCAGCAGCTTGGACCGATCAGGGGGCAAACGAGAGACCCAGTACTTC. The complete variable domain, with remaining parts taken from reference TRBV5-1 and TRBJ2-5, reads KAGVTQTPRYLIKTRGQQVTLSCSPISGHRSVSWYQQTPGQGLQFLFEYFSETQRNKGNFPGRFSGRQFSNSRSEMNVSTLELGDSALYLCASSLDRSGGKRETQYFGPGTRLLVL.